These T cell receptor beta chains were read from a single sample in a study of cytomegalovirus exposure and HLA in healthy donors. Sequencing used immunoSEQ multiplex PCR; TCRdb keeps in-frame clones, though not all of them. The sample has approximately 42,000 clones. Sequencing was carried out using PBMCs. The receptor source for this set is a male donor in good health and CMV-seronegative. The CDR3 runs from the conserved cysteine through the conserved F or W. D genes are given only for firm matches.

J | V | D | DNA | CDR3
TRBJ1-2 | TRBV5-6 | - | TGTGCCAGCAGCTTATACAGGGCGATTAACTATGGCTACACCTTC | CASSLYRAINYGYTF
TRBJ2-3 | TRBV6-4 | TRBD2 | TGTGCCAGCAGTGCGGCGGGAGGTAACCCCACAGATACGCAGTATTTT | CASSAAGGNPTDTQYF
TRBJ2-7 | TRBV11-2 | - | TGTGCCAGCAGCTTAGATCCCAGGTCTCCGTCCTACGAGCAGTACTTC | CASSLDPRSPSYEQYF
TRBJ2-5 | TRBV5-6 | - | TGTGCCAGCAGCTTTCGAGAGACCCAGTACTTC | CASSFRETQYF
TRBJ2-5 | TRBV7-9 | - | TGTGCCAGCAGCTTAATACAGCGGGTAGAGACCCAGTACTTC | CASSLIQRVETQYF
TRBJ2-2 | TRBV18 | - | TGTGCCAGCTCACCATCTGCGGGAAACGGGGAGCTGTTTTTT | CASSPSAGNGELFF
TRBJ2-2 | TRBV2 | TRBD1 | TGTGCCAGCAGCGGACAGGGGGCGAACACCGGGGAGCTGTTTTTT | CASSGQGANTGELFF
TRBJ2-7 | TRBV11-3 | TRBD2 | TGTGCCAGCAGCAGAGGACTAGCGGGAGTCTACGAGCAGTACTTC | CASSRGLAGVYEQYF
TRBJ1-2 | TRBV5-4 | TRBD1 | TGTGCCAGCAGCACCCCGGGACAGGGGAGCTATGGCTACACCTTC | CASSTPGQGSYGYTF
TRBJ2-1 | TRBV18 | - | TGTGCCAGCTCATCTAGATTTGCGGGCTCCACTTACAATGAGCAGTTCTTC | CASSSRFAGSTYNEQFF
TRBJ2-3 | TRBV5-1 | - | TGCGCCAGCAGCTTGGAGGGGACATTCTCTAGCACAGATACGCAGTATTTT | CASSLEGTFSSTDTQYF
TRBJ2-7 | TRBV7-2 | - | TGTGCCAGCAGCCCTGGAGGCAGGCGAGGGGAGCAGTACTTC | CASSPGGRRGEQYF
TRBJ2-1 | TRBV9 | TRBD2 | TGTGCCAGCACCCGGGGGGCGGGAGGTTCAGACAATGAGCAGTTCTTC | CASTRGAGGSDNEQFF
TRBJ1-1 | TRBV7-9 | - | TGTGCCAGCACCCTGGGGGGAACCGACACTGAAGCTTTCTTT | CASTLGGTDTEAFF
TRBJ2-1 | TRBV27 | - | TGTGCCAGCAGTAGTAGCGCCGACTCCTACAATGAGCAGTTCTTC | CASSSSADSYNEQFF
TRBJ2-1 | TRBV9 | - | TGTGCCAGCAGCGTAGGGGCCTACGAAACCAACAATGAGCAGTTCTTC | CASSVGAYETNNEQFF
TRBJ2-2 | TRBV11-2 | - | TGTGCCAGCAGCCCCCACGGGGGAGCGGACACCGGGGAGCTGTTTTTT | CASSPHGGADTGELFF
TRBJ1-6 | TRBV18 | TRBD1 | TGTGCCAGCTCACCGAGACAGGGCGTGGATTCACCCCTCCACTTT | CASSPRQGVDSPLHF
TRBJ2-7 | TRBV28 | - | TGTGCCAGCAGTTTATTGGGACAAACCTACGAGCAGTACTTC | CASSLLGQTYEQYF
TRBJ2-5 | TRBV19 | TRBD1 | TGTGCCAGTAGTGTTACAGGGGGCCAAGAGACCCAGTACTTC | CASSVTGGQETQYF
TRBJ2-7 | TRBV5-5 | TRBD1 | TGTGCCAGCAGACTATCCTTACAGGGGAACTACTACGAGCAGTACTTC | CASRLSLQGNYYEQYF
TRBJ2-2 | TRBV2 | TRBD2 | TGTGCCAGCAGCATCATTAGCGGGAGGCCCCCGGTCACCGGGGAGCTGTTTTTT | CASSIISGRPPVTGELFF
TRBJ2-7 | TRBV9 | TRBD1 | TGTGCCAGCAGCCCCCTTGGGACAGGGGGGTACGAGCAGTACTTC | CASSPLGTGGYEQYF
TRBJ2-2 | TRBV7-9 | - | TGTGCCAGCACCCTAGGGGCCGGGGAGCTGTTTTTT | CASTLGAGELFF
TRBJ2-5 | TRBV7-8 | - | TGTGCCAGCAGCCGGACAATCCAACCCATGGAGACCCAGTACTTC | CASSRTIQPMETQYF
TRBJ1-4 | TRBV4-1 | - | TGCGCCAGCAGCCAAGGGGCAGGAGGTGAAAAACTGTTTTTT | CASSQGAGGEKLFF
TRBJ1-1 | TRBV6-1 | TRBD1 | TGTGCCAGCAGTACAGGGGGCTGGACGGACACTGAAGCTTTCTTT | CASSTGGWTDTEAFF
TRBJ2-5 | TRBV5-4 | TRBD1 | TGTGCCAGCAGCCGTGACAGGGGTGAGACCCAGTACTTC | CASSRDRGETQYF
TRBJ2-1 | TRBV7-9 | TRBD2 | TGTGCCAGCACTGAACGGGGGGGGAGCTCCTACAATGAGCAGTTCTTC | CASTERGGSSYNEQFF